One sample yielded the 21 T cell receptor beta chains listed below, sequenced in a study of T cells after yellow fever vaccination. MiXCR was run by TCRdb on the 5' RACE reads, yielding one entry per CDR3 protein. The table lists about 630,000 distinct CDR3 sequences, around 12% of them singletons. The specimen comprised PBMCs, sampled on the day of the yellow fever booster vaccination. These receptors originate from a man in his thirties or forties who received the YFV17D yellow fever vaccine.

A few counts support this clonotype. The chain is built from TRBV5-4 and TRBJ2-3, with 11 bases aligning to TRBD2. Per the germline V gene, CDR1 is SGHNT and CDR2 is YYREEE (reference sequence). This CDR3 is 16 amino acids long. Losses at the gene ends were 4 bases for V and 2 bases for J; bases not matched to a gene: 6. DNA for the CDR3: TGTGCCAGCAGCAGCGTAGCGGGAGGGCCCACAGATACGCAGTATTTT. Translating gives CASSSVAGGPTDTQYF. Based on the CDR3 plus reference TRBV5-4 and TRBJ2-3, the full variable domain is ETGVTQSPTHLIKTRGQQVTLRCSSQSGHNTVSWYQQALGQGPQFIFQYYREEENGRGNFPPRFSGLQFPNYSSELNVNALELDDSALYLCASSSVAGGPTDTQYFGPGTRLTVL.

The chain couples TRBV5-6 to TRBJ1-4; a possible D gene is TRBD1 (5 bases). CDR3 length equals 17 residues. Germline CDR1 is SGHDT and CDR2 is YYEEEE. V lost 4 bases, J lost 4 bases, and 20 bases lay in between. For the CDR3, the DNA is TGTGCCAGCAGCCGAAGAGGACGGCGGGGCGGTAATGAAAAACTGTTTTTT. The encoded protein is CASSRRGRRGGNEKLFF.

This clonotype came up a few times. This rearrangement joins TRBV29-1 to TRBJ2-7; possibly TRBD1 for D (5 bases). V gave up 6 bases and J gave up 0 bases, with 12 bases separating them. Germline loops: CDR1 SQVTM, CDR2 ANQGSEA. This CDR3 region has 13 residues. CDR3 DNA sequence: TGCAGCGTAATACAGGAGAGCTCCTACGAGCAGTACTTC. Its protein is CSVIQESSYEQYF.

This clonotype was detected a few times. The J gene is TRBJ2-5, the V gene TRBV6-5, with D possibly being TRBD2 (6 bases). The germline V and J ends were trimmed by 3 bases and 4 bases, with 9 bases remaining between them. The CDR3 spans 13 residues. The germline gives CDR1 MNHEY, CDR2 SVGAGI. The DNA of the CDR3 is TGTGCCAGCAGTTATCGACTAGTAGAGACCCAGTACTTC. Its protein is CASSYRLVETQYF.

The chain joins TRBV4-3 to TRBJ2-1, with D tentatively TRBD1 (6 bases). The CDR3 is made up of 15 amino acids. The germline V and J ends were trimmed by 4 bases and 2 bases, with 12 bases remaining between them. Germline V gene data show CDR1 as LGHNA and CDR2 as YSLEER. CDR3 sequence: CASSPGTPAYNEQFF. The CDR3 nucleotides are TGCGCCAGCAGCCCGGGGACACCTGCCTACAATGAGCAGTTCTTC.

J is TRBJ2-3 and V is TRBV14, with 11 bases identical to TRBD2. The V segment lost 0 bases and the J segment 6 bases; nucleotides outside the gene matches: 8. Germline-derived CDR1 and CDR2 are SGHDN and FVKESK. The CDR3 spans 17 residues. The CDR3: CASSQEKWTSGPDTQYF. The CDR3 DNA is TGTGCCAGCAGCCAAGAGAAATGGACTAGCGGGCCCGATACGCAGTATTTT. The whole variable domain, remainder taken from reference TRBV14 and TRBJ2-3, is EAGVTQFPSHSVIEKGQTVTLRCDPISGHDNLYWYRRVMGKEIKFLLHFVKESKQDESGMPNNRFLAERTGGTYSTLKVQPAELEDSGVYFCASSQEKWTSGPDTQYFGPGTRLTVL.

The genes are TRBV6-5 and TRBJ1-1; 12 bases align to TRBD1. Losses at the gene ends were 2 bases for V and 5 bases for J; bases not matched to a gene: 9. Germline lookup yields CDR1 MNHEY and CDR2 SVGAGI. This CDR3 has 17 amino acids. The CDR3 bases are TGTGCCAGCAGTTACCCTCCCGGGACAGGGGGCAAGACTGAAGCTTTCTTT. This gives the protein CASSYPPGTGGKTEAFF.

The chain is built from TRBV6-6 and TRBJ1-2, with a possible D match to TRBD1 (5 bases). The V and J ends lost 4 bases and 8 bases respectively, with 14 bases between them. This CDR3 is built from 13 residues. Germline lookup yields CDR1 MNHNY and CDR2 SVGAGI (reference sequence). The CDR3 loop reads CASSSWDRRGYTF. CDR3 in DNA: TGTGCCAGCAGTTCTTGGGACCGAAGAGGCTACACCTTC.

J is TRBJ2-7 and V is TRBV6-1; D ambiguous. CDR1 is MNHNS and CDR2 is SASEGT in the germline V gene. This CDR3 spans 13 amino acids. Trimming removed 10 bases from V and 0 bases from J, with 13 bases in between. Here the CDR3 reads CAIGWWDSYEQYF. CDR3 bases: TGTGCCATCGGGTGGTGGGACTCCTACGAGCAGTACTTC.

This clonotype was recorded at least ten times. CDR3 nucleotides: TGTGCCAGCAGTTTCTCCCAACCGCGCCTTGGACAGTACTTC. Protein: CASSFSQPRLGQYF. This chain links TRBV27 with TRBJ2-7; D is uncertain. CDR1 is MNHEY and CDR2 is SMNVEV in the germline V gene (reference sequence). The germline V and J ends were trimmed by 3 bases and 10 bases, with 19 bases remaining between them. The CDR3 spans 14 residues.

V is TRBV27 and J is TRBJ2-6; 11 nucleotides line up with TRBD2. The V gene end was trimmed by 6 bases and the J gene end by 0 bases; junction bases not matched to a gene: 10. The CDR3 has 19 amino acids. The V gene's germline CDR1 is MNHEY and CDR2 SMNVEV (reference sequence). The CDR3 nucleotides read TGTGCCAGCAGACAGGGACTAGCGGAACTGGTCTCTGGGGCCAACGTCCTGACTTTC. This translates into CASRQGLAELVSGANVLTF.

This clonotype has just a few counts. The chain combines TRBV5-1 with TRBJ2-7, with D possibly matching TRBD2 (5 bases). From germline, CDR1 is SGHRS and CDR2 YFSETQ. The CDR3 covers 14 residues. Trimming took off 0 bases at V and 4 bases at J, with 11 bases between the two ends. For the CDR3, the DNA is TGCGCCAGCAGCTTGGGAGACGGGAAATACGAGCAGTACTTC. Translated: CASSLGDGKYEQYF.

The rearrangement joins TRBV4-2 to TRBJ2-5; 7 positions agree with TRBD2. The CDR3 loop spans 18 amino acids. V lost 4 bases to trimming and J lost 0 bases; unmatched junction nucleotides: 14. Germline V gene data show CDR1 as LGHNA and CDR2 as YNFKEQ. The CDR3 region is CASSLGGRKAGYQETQYF. The CDR3 DNA sequence: TGTGCCAGCAGCCTTGGGGGTAGGAAAGCGGGATACCAAGAGACCCAGTACTTC.

The rearrangement joins TRBV5-1 to TRBJ2-2; tentative D call: TRBD1 (6 bases). V was shortened by 0 bases and J by 7 bases, with 10 bases between the two germline ends. The CDR3 sequence is 14 residues long. Germline-derived CDR1 and CDR2 are SGHRS and YFSETQ. CDR3 DNA sequence: TGCGCCAGCAGCTTGGACAGGGAAGGCGGGGAGCTGTTTTTT. As protein: CASSLDREGGELFF.

This clonotype was counted a few times. CDR3 nucleotides: TGTGCCAGCAGGGTAATAGCGGGAGCAAATGAGCAGTTCTTC. Translated: CASRVIAGANEQFF. The chain uses TRBV6-1 and TRBJ2-1; 9 bases fit TRBD2. The CDR3 extends over 14 amino acids. The germline CDR1 and CDR2 sequences are MNHNS and SASEGT. V lost 6 bases to trimming and J lost 7 bases; unmatched junction nucleotides: 7.

V and J are TRBV7-3 and TRBJ2-5, with D perhaps assigned TRBD1 or TRBD2 (6 bases each). The CDR3 spans 13 residues. Germline V CDR1 and CDR2: SGHTA, FQGTGA. Trimming stripped 1 base from V and 8 bases from J, with 11 bases between. The chain's CDR3 is CASSLIRGRTQYF. Here the CDR3 DNA reads TGTGCCAGCAGCTTAATCCGGGGGCGCACCCAGTACTTC.

There are a few counts of this clonotype. The chain couples TRBV18 to TRBJ2-3; 8 bases are a match to TRBD1. The CDR3 runs to 16 residues. J was trimmed by 4 bases and V by 2 bases; bases with no gene match: 8. Germline V lookup: CDR1 KGHSH, CDR2 LQKENI. The CDR3 protein is CASSPKLGQGSDTQYF. In DNA, the CDR3 is TGTGCCAGCTCACCAAAATTAGGACAGGGCTCAGATACGCAGTATTTT. Full variable domain (missing parts from reference TRBV18 and TRBJ2-3): NAGVMQNPRHLVRRRGQEARLRCSPMKGHSHVYWYRQLPEEGLKFMVYLQKENIIDESGMPKERFSAEFPKEGPSILRIQQVVRGDSAAYFCASSPKLGQGSDTQYFGPGTRLTVL.

V and J are TRBV12-3 or TRBV12-4 and TRBJ2-7, with unresolved D. CDR3 length equals 14 residues. The V and J ends lost 3 bases and 3 bases respectively, with 12 bases between them. The CDR3 loop is CASSFLRGFYEQYF. CDR3 DNA: TGTGCCAGCAGTTTCCTTCGCGGTTTCTACGAGCAGTACTTC.

The chain is built from TRBV5-1 and TRBJ2-2, with D unclear. The V gene lost 0 bases and the J gene lost 0 bases, with 9 bases spanning the gap. The CDR3 extends over 16 amino acids. In germline, CDR1 is SGHRS, CDR2 YFSETQ. The CDR3 bases are TGCGCCAGCAGCTTGGGGGTTTCCGCGAACACCGGGGAGCTGTTTTTT. Amino acid sequence: CASSLGVSANTGELFF.

This clonotype was seen only a few times. The chain recombines TRBV6-1 with TRBJ2-7, with 8 bases lining up with TRBD1. Trimming at V came to 10 bases and at J to 3 bases, leaving 5 bases not matched to a gene. The CDR3 is 12 amino acids. CDR1 is MNHNS and CDR2 is SASEGT in the germline V gene. Here the CDR3 DNA reads TGTGCCACTCTTACAGGGGGCTACGAGCAGTACTTC. The encoded protein is CATLTGGYEQYF.

V is TRBV7-9 and J is TRBJ1-2; tentative D call: TRBD1 (5 bases). Trimming took 1 base from V and 8 from J, leaving 14 bases between them. The length of the CDR3 is 14 residues. Germline CDR1 reads SEHNR; CDR2 reads FQNEAQ (reference sequence). The CDR3 loop reads CASSLDGGIGGYTF. Here the CDR3 DNA reads TGTGCCAGCAGCTTAGATGGGGGGATTGGAGGCTACACCTTC.